Sequencing of this T cell receptor (beta chain) was carried out in a study of blood T cells in healthy people across ages. In germline, CDR1 is DFQATT, CDR2 SNEGSKA (reference sequence). The CDR3 is 14 amino acids. J lost 3 bases, V lost 7 bases, and 10 bases had no gene match. The authors ran a second PCR of about 7 to 12 cycles using a sample-barcoded 5' primer and a J-beta primer mix. With 12 random nucleotides, a template-switch adaptor tagged each individual cDNA molecule. TCRdb re-analysed the 5' RACE reads in MiXCR, keeping a single row per CDR3 protein. Of around 800,000 distinct CDR3 sequences listed, 25% to 30% are singletons. This clonotype came up once. Donor samples were obtained from healthy Caucasian individuals from Russia, aged 6 to 90. These data are also associated with another study on T cells of mothers and their children. That source notes: The second PCR used the M1S primer, and this primer added sample barcodes and 2-4 random nucleotides. Thymic selection molds TCR recombination products alike in related and unrelated pairs.

Sequencing was done on a sample of blood. The TCR was taken from a boy under 18 in good health. This chain uses TRBV20-1 with TRBJ2-3; 7 bases are shared with TRBD1. CDR3 in DNA: TGCAGTGTCCCCCCCCAGGGGGAGACAGATACGCAGTATTTT. The encoded protein is CSVPPQGETDTQYF.